This entry lists 27 T cell receptor beta chains sequenced from one sample in a study of cytomegalovirus exposure and HLA in healthy donors. This PCR relied on a set of 60 Vbeta primers and 13 Jbeta primers. The repertoire was sequenced with immunoSEQ multiplex PCR; TCRdb's copy has only in-frame clones and lacks some. Of some 150,000 clones in the sample, 55% to 75% were seen once. Sequenced input: PBMCs. The receptors were gathered from a woman aged 55-70 years in good health and CMV-seropositive.

This sequence joins TRBV5-6 and TRBJ2-2; 10 bases map to TRBD1. V lost 3 bases to trimming and J lost 6 bases; unmatched junction nucleotides: 8. Germline-derived CDR1 and CDR2 are SGHDT and YYEEEE. The CDR3 is 16 residues long. Here the CDR3 reads CASSYYGQGEAGELFF. The CDR3 nucleotides are TGTGCCAGCAGCTACTACGGACAGGGGGAAGCCGGGGAGCTGTTTTTT.

The chain combines TRBV7-3 with TRBJ2-1, with 9 bases fitting TRBD2. The junction had 7 bases not matched to a gene; V was cut back by 2 bases and J by 8 bases. The CDR3 runs to 15 residues. Germline-derived CDR1 and CDR2 are SGHTA and FQGTGA. DNA of the CDR3: TGTGCCAGCAGCTTAGACGCTAGCGGGATATATGAGCAGTTCTTC. Translation gives CASSLDASGIYEQFF.

The chain couples TRBV4-1 to TRBJ2-7; D perhaps matches TRBD1 (6 bases). Trimming removed 1 base from V and 2 bases from J, with 15 bases in between. The CDR3 is 16 residues long. CDR1 and CDR2 from the germline V gene are MGHRA and YSYEKL. The DNA for the CDR3 is TGCGCCAGCAGCCAAGGACCTAGACAGGACCCCTACGAGCAGTACTTC. Translated, it gives CASSQGPRQDPYEQYF.

In this sample, this clone turned up a few times. CDR3 amino acids: CASSFTGDGYTF. CDR3 nucleotides: TGCGCCAGCAGCTTTACAGGGGATGGCTACACCTTC. The chain uses TRBV5-1 and TRBJ1-2; 7 bases fit TRBD1. The germline CDR1 and CDR2 sequences are SGHRS and YFSETQ. The V and J ends lost 2 bases and 6 bases, in that order; junction bases with no gene match: 1. CDR3 length: 12 residues.

This clone has only a few counts. J is TRBJ2-7 and V is TRBV25-1; unclear D gene. The germline CDR1 and CDR2 sequences are MGHDK and SYGVNS. V lost 6 bases and J lost 3, with 9 bases in between. The CDR3 is 12 amino acids. Here the CDR3 reads CASSSPYYEQYF. The CDR3 nucleotides read TGTGCCAGCAGCAGTCCGTACTACGAGCAGTACTTC.

This clone was recorded a few times. The CDR3 DNA follows: TGTGCCACCAGCAGAGCGCCAGACACAGATACGCAGTATTTT. Amino acid sequence: CATSRAPDTDTQYF. The chain links TRBV15 to TRBJ2-3; D is unresolved. Trimming removed 1 base at V and 2 bases at J, with 7 bases between. The CDR3 spans 14 residues. Germline V gene lookup returns CDR1 LNHNV and CDR2 YYDKDF (reference sequence).

The count of this clone is one. This chain joins TRBV27 and TRBJ1-5; D perhaps matches TRBD1 (6 bases). The V end lost 1 base, the J end lost 7 bases, and 17 bases lay between the germline ends. This CDR3 comprises 16 residues. In germline, CDR1 is MNHEY, CDR2 SMNVEV (reference sequence). CDR3 sequence: CASSLWGGGAHQPQHF. The CDR3 DNA sequence: TGTGCCAGCAGTTTATGGGGCGGGGGGGCACACCAGCCCCAGCATTTT.

The genes are TRBV5-1 and TRBJ2-5, with 7 bases that match TRBD2. The CDR3 extends over 15 amino acids. Germline CDR1 reads SGHRS; CDR2 reads YFSETQ. Trimming took 0 bases from V and 3 from J; bases not matched to a gene: 5. In DNA, the CDR3 is TGCGCCAGCAGCTTGGCTGGGACTACCGAAGAGACCCAGTACTTC. Encoded protein: CASSLAGTTEETQYF. The complete variable domain, with remaining parts taken from reference TRBV5-1 and TRBJ2-5, reads KAGVTQTPRYLIKTRGQQVTLSCSPISGHRSVSWYQQTPGQGLQFLFEYFSETQRNKGNFPGRFSGRQFSNSRSEMNVSTLELGDSALYLCASSLAGTTEETQYFGPGTRLLVL.

A few counts support this clone. The chain couples TRBV6-6 to TRBJ2-6; maybe TRBD1 (5 bases). Looked up from germline, CDR1 is MNHNY and CDR2 is SVGAGI (reference sequence). Deletions cut 9 bases from V and 0 bases from J, with 15 bases between. This CDR3 is 16 amino acids long. CDR3 DNA: TGTGCCAGTTGGGGCCCTAAAAGCTCTGGGGCCAACGTCCTGACTTTC. This gives the protein CASWGPKSSGANVLTF.

The CDR3 here is CASSVLDTENYNEQFF. DNA for the CDR3: TGTGCCAGCAGCGTCCTGGACACGGAGAATTACAATGAGCAGTTCTTC. V gene TRBV9 combines with J gene TRBJ2-1; tentatively, D is TRBD1 (5 bases). The CDR3 is 16 amino acids. The germline V and J ends were trimmed by 2 bases and 4 bases, with 16 bases remaining between them. Germline V lookup: CDR1 SGDLS, CDR2 YYNGEE.

This rearrangement joins TRBV27 to TRBJ2-7, with D unresolved. From germline, CDR1 is MNHEY and CDR2 SMNVEV (reference sequence). V was shortened by 5 bases and J by 2 bases, with 10 bases between the two germline ends. This CDR3 has 13 amino acids. CDR3 nucleotide sequence: TGTGCCAGCAGTACCACTGGTACCTACGAGCAGTACTTC. This translates into CASSTTGTYEQYF.

This chain links TRBV12-2 with TRBJ2-7; no check of the table's D call, TRBD1, against the DNA was made. TRBV12-2 is marked as a pseudogene. CDR3 length: 13 amino acids. The CDR3 sequence: CASRLARVVEQYF. The CDR3 nucleotides are TGTGCAAGTCGCTTAGCCAGGGTAGTCGAGCAGTACTTC.

This clone was observed a few times. The J gene is TRBJ1-4, the V gene TRBV18, with TRBD1 matching over 8 bases. Germline values: CDR1 KGHSH, CDR2 LQKENI. J gave up 7 bases and V 1 base, and 11 bases lay outside the gene matches. The CDR3 contains 17 residues. The CDR3, as DNA: TGTGCCAGCTCACCACGTGAGACCGGGACAGGAGGTGAAAAACTGTTTTTT. Protein sequence: CASSPRETGTGGEKLFF.

V and J are TRBV7-3 and TRBJ1-1; possible D gene TRBD1, 5 bases. This CDR3 is 16 amino acids long. Germline V gene sequence: CDR1 SGHTA, CDR2 FQGTGA. Trimming shortened V by 5 bases and J by 4 bases, and 20 bases separated the two germline ends. DNA of the CDR3: TGTGCCAGCAGCCTTAGCCCCGGGGGACGGGGCACTGAAGCTTTCTTT. This sequence encodes CASSLSPGGRGTEAFF.

This clone was detected only a few times. The CDR3 region has the DNA TGTGCCAGCAGCTTAGTCACTAGCGGGGTCTACAATGAGCAGTTCTTC. It is translated as CASSLVTSGVYNEQFF. This chain uses TRBV11-2 with TRBJ2-1, with TRBD2 matching over 10 bases. CDR3 length: 16 residues. The germline gives CDR1 SGHAT, CDR2 FQNNGV. Unmatched junction bases numbered 3, after V lost 1 base and J lost 3 bases. Filled out from reference TRBV11-2 and TRBJ2-1, the complete variable domain reads EAGVAQSPRYKIIEKRQSVAFWCNPISGHATLYWYQQILGQGPKLLIQFQNNGVVDDSQLPKDRFSAERLKGVDSTLKIQPAKLEDSAVYLCASSLVTSGVYNEQFFGPGTRLTVL.

The chain uses TRBV9 and TRBJ2-1, with D possibly matching TRBD2 (6 bases). This CDR3 has 14 amino acids. Germline values: CDR1 SGDLS, CDR2 YYNGEE. V shed 4 bases and J shed 4 bases, with 12 bases lying between them. CDR3: CASSNAGTYNEQFF. The CDR3 DNA sequence: TGTGCCAGCAGCAACGCCGGGACTTACAATGAGCAGTTCTTC.

Comment on this clone: The junction shows a germline mismatch at one end, possibly a read error. The chain links TRBV27 to TRBJ2-7; perhaps TRBD2 as D (5 bases). This CDR3 region has 14 residues. Germline values: CDR1 MNHEY, CDR2 SMNVEV (reference sequence). The CDR3 sequence is CASSRPFGLSWLLF. The CDR3 nucleotides read TGTGCCAGCAGTAGGCCATTTGGACTGAGTTGGCTCCTTTTC.

The table lists this clone with a count of one. The rearrangement joins TRBV5-8 to TRBJ2-3; a weak D match, TRBD1 (6 bases). The CDR3 sequence is 14 residues long. Between the trimmed V and J ends, which lost 5 bases and 6 bases, there was a span of 16 bases. Germline CDR1 and CDR2: SGHTS and YDEGEE. The CDR3 sequence is CASSLNREGDTQYF. CDR3 in DNA: TGTGCCAGCAGTCTTAACAGGGAAGGGGATACGCAGTATTTT.

This clone was seen once. The chain is built from TRBV28 and TRBJ1-1, with a tentative D call TRBD1 (6 bases). V lost 8 bases and J 4 bases, leaving 20 bases between the germline ends. The germline CDR1 and CDR2 sequences are MDHEN and SYDVKM. The CDR3 length is 15 residues. The CDR3 coding sequence is TGTGCCAGCTTCCCTACAGGGTTCCAAGGCACTGAAGCTTTCTTT. This translates into CASFPTGFQGTEAFF.

This clone came up a few times. The chain has TRBV6-8 and TRBJ2-1, with 13 bases that match TRBD2. The CDR3 contains 19 residues. The J segment lost 5 bases and the V segment lost 5 bases, leaving 15 bases of the junction unmatched. Germline V gene data show CDR1 as MNHGY and CDR2 as SAAAGT. The DNA for the CDR3 is TGTGCCAGCAGTACCGGGACTAGCGGGGCCCTCCCCGGCGACAATGAGCAGTTCTTC. Its protein is CASSTGTSGALPGDNEQFF.

This clone came up a few times. The gene calls are TRBV29-1 and TRBJ2-5, with unresolved D. The CDR3 totals 12 residues. V lost 3 bases, J lost 2 bases, and 7 bases lay in between. Germline V gene data show CDR1 as SQVTM and CDR2 as ANQGSEA. The CDR3 nucleotides are TGCAGCGTTGATGACGGGCAAGAGACCCAGTACTTC. Residues: CSVDDGQETQYF.

This clone was observed a handful of times. The V and J genes are TRBV6-5 and TRBJ2-5, with D tentatively TRBD2 (7 bases). Trimming removed 7 bases from V and 7 bases from J, with 16 bases in between. CDR1 and CDR2 (germline): MNHEY, SVGAGI. The CDR3 extends over 13 amino acids. The CDR3 is CASTRGAGSTQYF. CDR3 bases: TGTGCCAGCACCCGGGGGGCTGGGTCGACCCAGTACTTC.

The chain carries TRBV7-2 and TRBJ2-1; D might be TRBD2 (5 bases). The V gene lost 1 base and the J gene lost 8 bases, with 15 bases spanning the gap. The CDR3 spans 15 residues. Per germline, CDR1 SGHTA and CDR2 FQGNSA. In nucleotides, the CDR3 is TGTGCCAGCAGCTTAGGACTCGGAACTAGGGATGAGCAGTTCTTC. It is translated as CASSLGLGTRDEQFF.

The V gene is TRBV27, the J gene TRBJ2-1; tentatively, D is TRBD1 (5 bases). CDR3 length: 12 residues. CDR1 and CDR2 from the germline V gene are MNHEY and SMNVEV (reference sequence). V was shortened by 5 bases and J by 8 bases, with 10 bases between the two germline ends. CDR3 nucleotide sequence: TGTGCCAGCAGTCAATGGGGCGATGAGCAGTTCTTC. Its protein product is CASSQWGDEQFF.

The sample holds a few counts of this clone. The genes are TRBV29-1 and TRBJ2-2; TRBD1 is a possible D gene (6 bases). Germline CDR1 and CDR2: SQVTM and ANQGSEA. The V end was cut by 8 bases, the J end by 2 bases, with 15 bases between. The CDR3 consists of 14 residues. This CDR3 is CSFRQDLNTGELFF. In DNA form, the CDR3 reads TGCAGCTTTAGACAGGACCTTAACACCGGGGAGCTGTTTTTT.

The chain recombines TRBV7-2 with TRBJ2-3, with TRBD2 as a possible D gene (5 bases). CDR3 length: 16 residues. The ends were cut back, 7 bases at V and 2 bases at J, with 19 bases in the middle. Germline CDR1 SGHTA, CDR2 FQGNSA. The CDR3: CASTSGRVVNTDTQYF. The CDR3 region has the DNA TGTGCCAGCACCTCCGGGCGGGTGGTGAACACAGATACGCAGTATTTT.

This sequence joins TRBV29-1 and TRBJ1-2, with D perhaps matching TRBD1 (5 bases). CDR1 and CDR2 from the germline V gene are SQVTM and ANQGSEA. CDR3 size: 11 residues. The V end lost 4 bases, the J end lost 2 bases, and 5 bases lay between the germline ends. The CDR3, as DNA: TGCAGCGTTGCAGGGAACTATGGCTACACCTTC. It yields the protein CSVAGNYGYTF.